Listed here are 4 T cell receptor beta chains from one sample, sequenced in a study of regulatory T cells in long-lasting Graves disease. As for time point: persistent/refractory GD, antithyroid drugs over 5 years with positive TRAb. PBMC RNA served as the TCR library source. With iRepertoire HTBI primers and Arm-PCR of CDR3 regions, TCR beta libraries were built. One entry per CDR3 protein results from TCRdb running MiXCR on the multiplex PCR reads. The sample yields almost 350,000 distinct CDR3 sequences, about 20% seen once. The sample in question was peripheral blood mononuclear cells (PBMCs), obtained when the disease was refractory, from a patient treated with antithyroid drugs. These receptors were taken from a female donor with Graves disease.

The sample holds a few counts of this clonotype. The chain has TRBV24-1 and TRBJ1-2; D not resolved. The CDR3 runs 14 residues. Trimming took 1 base from V and 8 from J, leaving 13 bases between them. In germline, CDR1 is KGHDR, CDR2 SFDVKD. The CDR3 loop is CATSDFGRTRGYTF. CDR3 nucleotides: TGTGCCACCAGTGATTTTGGCAGAACGAGAGGCTACACCTTC.

In the case of this clonotype: Only one base separates this from a far larger clonotype, so it likely reflects a read error. The chain has TRBV7-8 and TRBJ1-1; no clear D gene. The CDR3 has 13 residues. Germline V CDR1 and CDR2: SGHVS, FQNEAQ. The CDR3 DNA follows: TGTACCAGCAGCTTAGCTGGAAACACTGAAGCTTTCTTT. Translated: CTSSLAGNTEAFF. The full variable domain, with the rest looked up from reference TRBV7-8 and TRBJ1-1, is GAGVSQSPRYKVAKRGQDVALRCDPISGHVSLFWYQQALGQGPEFLTYFQNEAQLDKSGLPSDRFFAERPEGSVSTLKIQRTQQEDSAVYLCTSSLAGNTEAFFGQGTRLTVV.

This clonotype came up a few times. This rearrangement joins TRBV9 to TRBJ1-1; D may be TRBD1 (5 bases). This CDR3 is built from 17 residues. Between the trimmed V and J ends, which lost 0 bases and 6 bases, there was a span of 21 bases. CDR1 SGDLS and CDR2 YYNGEE come from the germline V gene. CDR3 sequence reads: CASSVEPAAFGGSEAFF. The CDR3 DNA sequence: TGTGCCAGCAGCGTAGAACCCGCGGCCTTCGGGGGGTCTGAAGCTTTCTTT.

The chain links TRBV5-5 to TRBJ1-1; D not certain. This CDR3 spans 15 amino acids. CDR1 is SGHKS, CDR2 YYEKEE, per germline (reference sequence). The V end was cut by 3 bases, the J end by 2 bases, with 14 bases between. CDR3 sequence reads: CASSYGAHLNTEAFF. Here the CDR3 DNA reads TGTGCCAGCAGCTACGGAGCCCACCTCAACACTGAAGCTTTCTTT.